This entry is about one T cell receptor beta chain. Its target is not known. This same CDR3 is encoded by further DNA sequences in the sample. These data belong to a study of radiotherapy plus CTLA-4 blockade in lung cancer. Profiled with immunoSEQ multiplex PCR; TCRdb holds only in-frame clones, not every one. The table has 120,000 or so clones, 70% to 90% seen once; the top ten hold 5.5% to 7%. Findings and limits, study-wide: The authors reported that early blood T cell clone dynamics, with interferon-beta, best predicted response. Tumor-origin TCR clones grew in blood after radiotherapy plus ipilimumab.

The CDR3 is 10 residues long. The V gene lost 6 bases and the J gene lost 7 bases, with 4 bases spanning the gap. CDR1 SNHLY and CDR2 FYNNEI come from the germline V gene. The V gene is TRBV2, the J gene TRBJ2-1; D is uncertain. The sequencing here drew on peripheral blood, taken from a patient treated with radiotherapy plus ipilimumab. This sequence was found in a human donor with non-small cell lung cancer that progressed on radiotherapy plus ipilimumab. The CDR3 protein is CASRGNEQFF. The CDR3 region has the DNA TGTGCCAGCAGGGGAAATGAGCAGTTCTTC.